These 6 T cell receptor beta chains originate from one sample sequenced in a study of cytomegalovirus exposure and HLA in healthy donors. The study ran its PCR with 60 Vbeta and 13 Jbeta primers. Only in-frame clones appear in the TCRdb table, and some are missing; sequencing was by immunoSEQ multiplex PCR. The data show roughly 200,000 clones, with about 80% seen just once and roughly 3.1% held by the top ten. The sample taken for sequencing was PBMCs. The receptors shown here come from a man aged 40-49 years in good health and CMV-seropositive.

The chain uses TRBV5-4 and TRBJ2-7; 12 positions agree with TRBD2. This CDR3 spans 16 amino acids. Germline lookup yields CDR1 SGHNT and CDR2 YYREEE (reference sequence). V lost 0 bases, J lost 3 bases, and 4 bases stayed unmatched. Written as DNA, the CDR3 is TGTGCCAGCAGCTTGGGACTAGCGGGAGACCTCTACGAGCAGTACTTC. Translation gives CASSLGLAGDLYEQYF.

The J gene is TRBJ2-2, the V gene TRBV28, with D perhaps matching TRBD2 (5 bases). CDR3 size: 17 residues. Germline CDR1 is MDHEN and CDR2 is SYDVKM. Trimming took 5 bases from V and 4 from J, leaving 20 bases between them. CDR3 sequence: CASSPRRQAAGTGELFF. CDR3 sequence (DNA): TGTGCCAGCAGTCCCCGGAGGCAAGCGGCGGGCACCGGGGAGCTGTTTTTT.

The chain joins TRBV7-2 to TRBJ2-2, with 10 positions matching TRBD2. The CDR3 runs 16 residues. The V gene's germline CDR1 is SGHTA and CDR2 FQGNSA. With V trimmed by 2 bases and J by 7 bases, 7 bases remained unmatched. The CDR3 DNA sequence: TGTGCCAGCAGCTTAAATCTAGCGGGAGTTGGCGGGGAGCTGTTTTTT. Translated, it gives CASSLNLAGVGGELFF.

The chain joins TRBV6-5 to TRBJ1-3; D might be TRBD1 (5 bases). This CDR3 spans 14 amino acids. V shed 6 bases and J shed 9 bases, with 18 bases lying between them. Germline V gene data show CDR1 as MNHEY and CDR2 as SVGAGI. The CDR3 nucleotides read TGTGCCAGCAGGACCTCCCCGGGGAGGGGCACCATATATTTT. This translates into CASRTSPGRGTIYF.

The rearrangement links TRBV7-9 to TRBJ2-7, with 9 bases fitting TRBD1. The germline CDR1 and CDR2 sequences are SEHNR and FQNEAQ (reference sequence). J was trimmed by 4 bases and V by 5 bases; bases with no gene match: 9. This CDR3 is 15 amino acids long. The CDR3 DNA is TGTGCCAGCAGCCAACCCAACAGGGGGCCATACGAGCAGTACTTC. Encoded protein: CASSQPNRGPYEQYF.

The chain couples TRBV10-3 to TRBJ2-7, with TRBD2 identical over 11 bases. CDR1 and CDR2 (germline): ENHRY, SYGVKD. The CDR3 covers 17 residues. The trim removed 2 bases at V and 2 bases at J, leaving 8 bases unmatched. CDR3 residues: CAISETSGGSRPYEQYF. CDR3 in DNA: TGTGCCATCAGTGAGACTAGCGGGGGCTCTAGGCCCTACGAGCAGTACTTC.